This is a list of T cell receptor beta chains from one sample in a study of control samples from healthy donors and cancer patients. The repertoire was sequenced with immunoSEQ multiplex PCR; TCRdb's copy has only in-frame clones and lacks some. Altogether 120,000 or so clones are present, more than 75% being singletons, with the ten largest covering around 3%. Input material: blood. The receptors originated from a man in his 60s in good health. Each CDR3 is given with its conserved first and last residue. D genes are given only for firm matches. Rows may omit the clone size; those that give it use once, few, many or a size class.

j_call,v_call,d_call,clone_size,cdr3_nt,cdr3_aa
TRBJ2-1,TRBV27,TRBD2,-,TGTGCCAGCAGTTTGATGGCGGGGGGGCACAATGAGCAGTTCTTC,CASSLMAGGHNEQFF
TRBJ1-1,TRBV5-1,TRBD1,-,TGCGCCAGCAGTGTCGGGACAGACAGCACTGAAGCTTTCTTT,CASSVGTDSTEAFF
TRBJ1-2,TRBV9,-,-,TGTGCCAGCAACCGCCTAGGGAGGGAACCTGGCTACACCTTC,CASNRLGREPGYTF
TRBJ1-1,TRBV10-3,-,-,TGTGCCATCAGTGAACGACAGGACTACACTGAAGCTTTCTTT,CAISERQDYTEAFF
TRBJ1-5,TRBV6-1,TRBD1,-,TGTGCCAGCAGTGAATTCGACAGGGGCCAGCATTTT,CASSEFDRGQHF
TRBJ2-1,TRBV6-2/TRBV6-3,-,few,TGTGCCAGCAGTTACGTCGGCCGCTATGAGCAGTTCTTC,CASSYVGRYEQFF
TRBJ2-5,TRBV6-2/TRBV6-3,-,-,TGTGCCAGCAGTTCGGGGGGCCATCAAGAGACCCAGTACTTC,CASSSGGHQETQYF
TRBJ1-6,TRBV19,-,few,TGTGCCAGTAGTATCTACTCCGGGACGTCTAGCCGGTCACCCCTCCACTTT,CASSIYSGTSSRSPLHF
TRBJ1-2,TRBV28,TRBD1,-,TGTGCCAGCAGACCGCCCACAGGGGGCTATGGCTACACCTTC,CASRPPTGGYGYTF
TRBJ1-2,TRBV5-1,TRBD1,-,TGCGCCAGCAGCCTAATAGACAGGGGCTGGGGCTACACCTTC,CASSLIDRGWGYTF
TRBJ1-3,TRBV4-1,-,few,TGCGCCAGCAGTATAGGGGGATTCTCTGGAAACACCATATATTTT,CASSIGGFSGNTIYF
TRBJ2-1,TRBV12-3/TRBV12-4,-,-,TGTGCCAGCAGATTAGGGGTCTCAAATGAGCAGTTCTTC,CASRLGVSNEQFF